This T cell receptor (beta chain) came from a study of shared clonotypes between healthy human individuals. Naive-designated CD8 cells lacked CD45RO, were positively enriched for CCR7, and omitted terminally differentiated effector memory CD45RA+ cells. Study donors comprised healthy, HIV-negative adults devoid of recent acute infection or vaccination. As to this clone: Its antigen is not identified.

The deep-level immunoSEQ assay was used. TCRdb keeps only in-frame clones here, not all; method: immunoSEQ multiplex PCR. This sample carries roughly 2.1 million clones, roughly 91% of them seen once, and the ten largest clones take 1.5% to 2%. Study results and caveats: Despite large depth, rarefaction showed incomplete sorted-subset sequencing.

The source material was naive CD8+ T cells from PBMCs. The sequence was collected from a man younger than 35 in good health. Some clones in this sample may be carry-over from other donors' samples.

The CDR3 protein is CASSLVRGDSWGYTF. The CDR3 region has the DNA TGTGCCAGCAGTTTGGTGAGGGGCGACTCGTGGGGCTACACCTTC. The V gene is TRBV28, the J gene TRBJ1-2, with D possibly being TRBD1 (5 bases). The V end was cut by 3 bases, the J end by 8 bases, with 19 bases between. Germline CDR1 is MDHEN and CDR2 is SYDVKM. The CDR3 spans 15 residues.